This T cell receptor beta chain was found in a study of neurological immune-mediated disorders. Study results and limitations: TCR-beta repertoires seemed private in all groups, with no expanded CDR3 amino acid sequences shared.

In germline, CDR1 is SGHVS, CDR2 FQNEAQ. The V and J ends lost 5 bases and 3 bases respectively, with 16 bases between them. The CDR3 sequence is 15 residues long. The sample holds many counts of this clonotype. Its specificity is not known. Sample time point: longitudinal time-point 1 (baseline). Synthesis of cDNA was accomplished via 5'RACE employing 10-nucleotide random UMIs. TCRdb independently ran MiXCR on the 5' RACE reads; one entry per CDR3 protein. This table holds 64,000 or so distinct CDR3 sequences, roughly a tenth found once. Sequenced sample: PBMCs. This sequence was found in a man aged 30-40 years in good health. The gene calls are TRBV7-8 and TRBJ2-5, with D possibly TRBD2 on 6 matching bases. In DNA, the CDR3 is TGTGCCAGCAGCCCCCGGGAGCTGTGGGAAGAGACCCAGTACTTC. Translating gives CASSPRELWEETQYF.